Detailed here is one T cell receptor (beta chain). This clonotype was seen more than once but under ten times. This receptor's antigen is unknown. The input lacks base qualities; no much larger clone sits a single base away. A patient counted as having stable Graves' hyperthyroidism if no progression to ophthalmopathy occurred over 18 months of follow-up. Hyperthyroidism patients were newly diagnosed, had a disease duration of under 2 months, and were aged 18 to 65 years. Exclusion was applied to patients with uncontrolled infections, other autoimmune diseases, pregnancy or lactation. Diagnoses relied on clinical symptoms, serum thyroxine and TRAb, thyroid ultrasound and orbital computed tomography. PBMCs were isolated from more than 9 ml of fresh peripheral blood by Ficoll-Paque density gradient centrifugation. Total RNA was extracted with Trizol reagent, and quality was checked on an Agilent 2100 Bioanalyzer.

This sample was included in a study of T cells in Graves' hyperthyroidism and ophthalmopathy (dated by TCRdb to the late 2010s). With respect to the entire study: Peripheral blood was sampled at the time of initial diagnosis, prior to any treatment. TCR V-J signatures able to tell the groups apart were searched for in a discovery cohort of 100 patients, of whom around 43 had Graves' ophthalmopathy and 57 had stable Graves' hyperthyroidism. Prospective prediction of ophthalmopathy was tested in an independent validation cohort consisting of 18 to 20 hyperthyroidism patients and 17 patients who later progressed to ophthalmopathy. For training and testing, the 100 patients in the discovery cohort were randomly divided in a 7:3 ratio. In about 6 Graves' hyperthyroidism patients, the study also compared T-cell repertoires from thyroid tissue with T-cell repertoires from blood. Following sampling, methimazole starting at 30 mg daily was given to hyperthyroidism patients, and high-dose intravenous methylprednisolone was given to ophthalmopathy patients. The paper reports TCR Vbeta CDR3 sequencing of 130 to 150 peripheral blood samples: 40 or so ophthalmopathy, some 80 hyperthyroidism and 17 progressor patients.

The TCR beta CDR3 regions were amplified from RNA transcripts. The TCR CDR3 was subjected to a first round of RT-PCR using the HTBI primer set and the Qiagen OneStep RT-PCR kit. The libraries were constructed in a second round of multiplex PCR and then size-selected and purified. Paired-end sequencing of the libraries was performed with 100 bp reads on an Illumina HiSeq2000. Under the source paper's analysis protocol: SOAPnuke was used to process the raw data, removing reads that contained adapters or uncalled bases, had a mean Phred below 15, or lacked an exact match to the constant primer or identifier. COPE v1.2.5 was used to merge high-quality paired reads, and clonotypes were defined as unique nucleotide sequences. Clonotypes were aligned to IMGT TRBV, TRBD and TRBJ reference segments using MiTCR v1.1. The analysis included only V-J combinations with a frequency above 0.0001, which together covered around 99% of the repertoires. The TCS score was defined as F50 (clonal expansion) divided by E x V (chaos), with BLOSUM62-based TCRdist calculated between CDR3 peptides within each V-J. Welch's t-statistics and random forest reduced 514 V-J features to under 15, which were used in a naive Bayes classifier (R e1071). The similarity between thyroid and blood repertoires was quantified using the Morisita-Horn index. The raw public data were reprocessed by TCRdb itself: fastp quality trimming at Q25, MiXCR clonotype calling, in-frame beta chains only. Identical CDR3 proteins give one entry, which carries the most common genes and DNA. The authors' filters were not applied to this entry. This sample has hundreds of thousands of distinct CDR3 sequences in its table, and approximately 40% of those were observed once. The ten largest make up approximately 10% of the sample.

Results the study describes overall, beyond this receptor: During validation, the model predicted progression to ophthalmopathy a median of roughly 7.1 months ahead of onset, with almost 71% sensitivity and more than 72% specificity. No statistical method was used to fix the sample size in advance, and group allocation was not hidden from the investigators. In cross-validation, a model built on a 13 V-J signature told ophthalmopathy apart from stable hyperthyroidism with over 85% sensitivity and approximately 81% specificity, and in testing the same model reached 80%/75%. Most expanded thyroid clonotypes (frequency above 0.001) were also detected in blood, a finding suggesting that blood repertoires may reflect thyroid immune responses.

The sequence came from a man between 18 and 35 years old with Graves' hyperthyroidism. Source material: blood.

At the DNA level, the sequence is TGCAGTGCTATAGCCCTAGCGGGGGAAGAGACCCAGTACTTC. Translated, this gives CSAIALAGEETQYF. This chain is built from TRBV20-1 and TRBJ2-5, and 10 junction bases match TRBD2. The CDR3 holds 14 amino acids from the cysteine to the phenylalanine. Only the CDR3 DNA stays, 42 bases, in frame from base 1. Trimming removed 4 bases from V and 3 bases from J; the gene matches leave 5 bases unexplained. CDR1 and CDR2 (DFQATT, SNEGSKA) derive from the germline V gene (reference sequence).